These T cell receptor beta chains were read from a single sample in a study of T-cell memory formation after mild COVID-19. Using its own MiXCR run on the 5' RACE reads, TCRdb lists one record per CDR3 protein. The table shows 400,000 or so distinct CDR3 sequences, with roughly 21% occurring only once. The sample was PBMCs or a T cell subset sorted from them (not recorded which). These receptors were taken from an adult woman who had mild COVID-19 (a few samples of this study predate the infection). Cell type and time point are not known. Both conserved end residues are part of each CDR3. D genes are given only for firm matches. Expanded clones get a size class; other rows say once, few or many, or leave the size out.

clone size: NA; V gene: TRBV27; CDR3 length: 15; D gene: NA; J gene: TRBJ1-4; CDR3 DNA: TGTGCCAGCAGTTTATTTGGGGGTACTGGGGAAAAACTGTTTTTT; CDR3 protein: CASSLFGGTGEKLFF
clone size: few; V gene: TRBV6-1; CDR3 length: 16; D gene: NA; J gene: TRBJ1-1; CDR3 DNA: TGTGCCAGCAGTGAAGCGCTCTATCAGTCTCACACTGAAGCTTTCTTT; CDR3 protein: CASSEALYQSHTEAFF
clone size: few; V gene: TRBV7-2; CDR3 length: 13; D gene: NA; J gene: TRBJ2-7; CDR3 DNA: TGTGCCAGCAGCTTGGGCTCGAATTACGAGCAGTACTTC; CDR3 protein: CASSLGSNYEQYF
clone size: NA; V gene: TRBV5-1; CDR3 length: 16; D gene: NA; J gene: TRBJ1-1; CDR3 DNA: TGCGCCAGCAGCTCTGGGTCTGCGGGGTCGAACACTGAAGCTTTCTTT; CDR3 protein: CASSSGSAGSNTEAFF
clone size: NA; V gene: TRBV5-8; CDR3 length: 11; D gene: NA; J gene: TRBJ1-5; CDR3 DNA: TGTGCCAGCAGCTTTACTCAGCCCCAGCATTTT; CDR3 protein: CASSFTQPQHF
clone size: NA; V gene: TRBV21-1; CDR3 length: 15; D gene: NA; J gene: TRBJ1-5; CDR3 DNA: TGTGCCAGCAGCCTTCGGACAGGGGCGCGACAGCCCCAGCATTTT; CDR3 protein: CASSLRTGARQPQHF
clone size: NA; V gene: TRBV7-2; CDR3 length: 15; D gene: NA; J gene: TRBJ1-1; CDR3 DNA: TGTGCCAGCAGCTTAGAAGGTTGGCAGAACACTGAAGCTTTCTTT; CDR3 protein: CASSLEGWQNTEAFF
clone size: NA; V gene: TRBV11-3; CDR3 length: 15; D gene: TRBD1; J gene: TRBJ1-1; CDR3 DNA: TGTGCCAGCAGCTTTCTGAACAGGGGGCTCGATGAAGCTTTCTTT; CDR3 protein: CASSFLNRGLDEAFF
clone size: few; V gene: TRBV12-3/TRBV12-4; CDR3 length: 15; D gene: NA; J gene: TRBJ2-1; CDR3 DNA: TGTGCCAGCCGAACTAGCCGAAATAATTACAATGAGCAGTTCTTC; CDR3 protein: CASRTSRNNYNEQFF
clone size: few; V gene: TRBV5-1; CDR3 length: 14; D gene: TRBD2; J gene: TRBJ2-7; CDR3 DNA: TGCGCCAGCAGCCCATGGGGCGGGAGTACCGAGCAGTACTTC; CDR3 protein: CASSPWGGSTEQYF
clone size: many; V gene: TRBV18; CDR3 length: 16; D gene: NA; J gene: TRBJ2-1; CDR3 DNA: TGTGCCAGCTCACCTTATCTATGGACAGCTCGGGATGAGCAGTTCTTC; CDR3 protein: CASSPYLWTARDEQFF
clone size: NA; V gene: TRBV7-2; CDR3 length: 16; D gene: NA; J gene: TRBJ1-2; CDR3 DNA: TGTGCCAGCAGCTTAAACCCCACAGGAGGGAACTATGGCTACACCTTC; CDR3 protein: CASSLNPTGGNYGYTF
clone size: few; V gene: TRBV29-1; CDR3 length: 10; D gene: NA; J gene: TRBJ2-1; CDR3 DNA: TGCAGCGTTCATGTAGGTGAGCAGTTCTTC; CDR3 protein: CSVHVGEQFF
clone size: many; V gene: TRBV5-1; CDR3 length: 14; D gene: NA; J gene: TRBJ1-1; CDR3 DNA: TGTGCCAGCAGCTTGGTCGGTGGGAACACTGAAGCTTTCTTT; CDR3 protein: CASSLVGGNTEAFF
clone size: few; V gene: TRBV24-1; CDR3 length: 14; D gene: NA; J gene: TRBJ2-1; CDR3 DNA: TGTGCCACCAGTTTAGGGGATCTCTACAATGAGCAGTTCTTC; CDR3 protein: CATSLGDLYNEQFF
clone size: few; V gene: TRBV11-2; CDR3 length: 18; D gene: TRBD1; J gene: TRBJ1-5; CDR3 DNA: TGTGCCAGCAGCTTAGATTCCTGGGGACAGGGGTCGGATCAGCCCCAGCATTTT; CDR3 protein: CASSLDSWGQGSDQPQHF
clone size: few; V gene: TRBV6-6; CDR3 length: 15; D gene: TRBD2; J gene: TRBJ2-3; CDR3 DNA: TGTGCCAGCTTAGGCAGCGGGGGTGCTGGAGATACGCAGTATTTT; CDR3 protein: CASLGSGGAGDTQYF
clone size: NA; V gene: TRBV12-3/TRBV12-4; CDR3 length: 13; D gene: NA; J gene: TRBJ1-5; CDR3 DNA: TGTGCCAGCAGTTCTGCAGTCCATCAGCCCCAGCATTTT; CDR3 protein: CASSSAVHQPQHF
clone size: NA; V gene: TRBV4-2; CDR3 length: 18; D gene: TRBD2; J gene: TRBJ2-1; CDR3 DNA: TGTGCCAGCAGCCAGGACCTAGCGGGAATTAGGAAGGGCTTAGAGCAGTTCTTC; CDR3 protein: CASSQDLAGIRKGLEQFF
clone size: NA; V gene: TRBV6-5; CDR3 length: 14; D gene: NA; J gene: TRBJ1-2; CDR3 DNA: TGTGCCAGCAGCGAGACCAGAGATAACTATGGCTACACCTTC; CDR3 protein: CASSETRDNYGYTF
clone size: few; V gene: TRBV6-4; CDR3 length: 19; D gene: TRBD2; J gene: TRBJ2-1; CDR3 DNA: TGTGCCAGCAGCGGAGAGGCCAGAGTAGCGGGAGGGGCAGGGAATGAGCAGTTCTTC; CDR3 protein: CASSGEARVAGGAGNEQFF
clone size: NA; V gene: TRBV18; CDR3 length: 17; D gene: NA; J gene: TRBJ2-2; CDR3 DNA: TGTGCCAGCTCACCACCGTGGGGACCCGGAGGACTCGGGGAGCTGTTTTTT; CDR3 protein: CASSPPWGPGGLGELFF
clone size: once; V gene: TRBV6-5; CDR3 length: 15; D gene: TRBD2; J gene: TRBJ2-7; CDR3 DNA: TGTGCCAGCAGTTACACTAGCGGGGGTCCCTACGAGCAGTACTTC; CDR3 protein: CASSYTSGGPYEQYF
clone size: NA; V gene: TRBV14; CDR3 length: 15; D gene: NA; J gene: TRBJ2-1; CDR3 DNA: TGTGCCAGCAGCCTCCCCGTCGGCTCTACCCCAAAGCAGTTCTTC; CDR3 protein: CASSLPVGSTPKQFF
clone size: NA; V gene: TRBV6-5; CDR3 length: 15; D gene: TRBD1; J gene: TRBJ2-4; CDR3 DNA: TGTGCCAGCAGCCCAGCGACAGGGGCGAGTCACATTCAGTACTTC; CDR3 protein: CASSPATGASHIQYF
clone size: few; V gene: TRBV29-1; CDR3 length: 13; D gene: NA; J gene: TRBJ1-2; CDR3 DNA: TGCAGCGTTGTCGGGGCTCGGGGATCTGGCTACACCTTC; CDR3 protein: CSVVGARGSGYTF
clone size: NA; V gene: TRBV25-1; CDR3 length: 15; D gene: TRBD1; J gene: TRBJ1-1; CDR3 DNA: TGTGCCAGCAGTGAATCCTGGACAGGGGACACTGAAGCTTTCTTT; CDR3 protein: CASSESWTGDTEAFF
clone size: NA; V gene: TRBV29-1; CDR3 length: 15; D gene: NA; J gene: TRBJ2-5; CDR3 DNA: TGCAGCGTTGAAGGGGACACCGTAAACCAAGAGACCCAGTACTTC; CDR3 protein: CSVEGDTVNQETQYF
clone size: few; V gene: TRBV5-1; CDR3 length: 14; D gene: NA; J gene: TRBJ1-1; CDR3 DNA: TGCGCCAGCAGCCAGCTAATGTGGGGCACTGAAGCTTTCTTT; CDR3 protein: CASSQLMWGTEAFF
clone size: NA; V gene: TRBV5-6; CDR3 length: 17; D gene: NA; J gene: TRBJ1-2; CDR3 DNA: TGTGCCAGCAGCCAACCCGGAACCTCAGGGATTTTCTATGGCTACACCTTC; CDR3 protein: CASSQPGTSGIFYGYTF
clone size: few; V gene: TRBV20-1; CDR3 length: 15; D gene: TRBD2; J gene: TRBJ2-1; CDR3 DNA: TGCAGTGCTCCCCCACCGGGACTACCGTACAATGAGCAGTTCTTC; CDR3 protein: CSAPPPGLPYNEQFF
clone size: NA; V gene: TRBV7-9; CDR3 length: 18; D gene: TRBD1; J gene: TRBJ2-1; CDR3 DNA: TGTGCCAGCAGCCGCTACAGGGGGGCTAGCGACGGACGGGGTGAGCAGTTCTTC; CDR3 protein: CASSRYRGASDGRGEQFF
clone size: few; V gene: TRBV5-6; CDR3 length: 15; D gene: NA; J gene: TRBJ2-5; CDR3 DNA: TGTGCCAGCAGCGGAGAGACAGGAGAACAAGAGACCCAGTACTTC; CDR3 protein: CASSGETGEQETQYF
clone size: NA; V gene: TRBV12-3/TRBV12-4; CDR3 length: 15; D gene: TRBD1; J gene: TRBJ2-7; CDR3 DNA: TGTGCCAGCACTTTTACGGGGCAGGGGGCCAACGAGCAGTACTTC; CDR3 protein: CASTFTGQGANEQYF
clone size: few; V gene: TRBV2; CDR3 length: 14; D gene: NA; J gene: TRBJ2-5; CDR3 DNA: TGTGCCAGCAGTGAACCCCAGGAAGGGGGGACCCAGTACTTC; CDR3 protein: CASSEPQEGGTQYF
clone size: NA; V gene: TRBV29-1; CDR3 length: 13; D gene: NA; J gene: TRBJ1-1; CDR3 DNA: TGCAGCGTTGGTAGTGAGAGAAGCGCTGAAGCTTTCTTT; CDR3 protein: CSVGSERSAEAFF
clone size: NA; V gene: TRBV7-9; CDR3 length: 15; D gene: NA; J gene: TRBJ2-5; CDR3 DNA: TGTGCCAGCAGCTCCGAATTGGCGGGAAGGGAGACCCAGTACTTC; CDR3 protein: CASSSELAGRETQYF
clone size: few; V gene: TRBV15; CDR3 length: 15; D gene: TRBD2; J gene: TRBJ2-3; CDR3 DNA: TGTGCCACCAGCAGAGTGGCGGGGGGCACAGATACGCAGTATTTT; CDR3 protein: CATSRVAGGTDTQYF
clone size: NA; V gene: TRBV29-1; CDR3 length: 13; D gene: TRBD1; J gene: TRBJ1-1; CDR3 DNA: TGCAGCGTCCGCCTGGACAGGGGGCCTGAAGCTTTCTTT; CDR3 protein: CSVRLDRGPEAFF
clone size: few; V gene: TRBV7-6; CDR3 length: 16; D gene: TRBD2; J gene: TRBJ2-7; CDR3 DNA: TGTGCCAGCAGCTCCCAAGAATCTAGCGGGGGGTACGAGCAGTACTTC; CDR3 protein: CASSSQESSGGYEQYF
clone size: NA; V gene: TRBV9; CDR3 length: 15; D gene: TRBD2; J gene: TRBJ2-1; CDR3 DNA: TGTGCCAGCAGCGTAAAAAGCGGGGGGCCGTGGGAGCAGTTCTTC; CDR3 protein: CASSVKSGGPWEQFF
clone size: NA; V gene: TRBV7-9; CDR3 length: 15; D gene: NA; J gene: TRBJ1-2; CDR3 DNA: TGTGCCAGCAGCCTCTCGGGGGCGACGGTCTATGGCTACACCTTC; CDR3 protein: CASSLSGATVYGYTF
clone size: NA; V gene: TRBV7-2; CDR3 length: 17; D gene: TRBD1; J gene: TRBJ1-4; CDR3 DNA: TGTGCCAGCAGCCGACAGGGCCCTTTCATGGTGAATGAAAAACTGTTTTTT; CDR3 protein: CASSRQGPFMVNEKLFF
clone size: few; V gene: TRBV7-2; CDR3 length: 15; D gene: TRBD1; J gene: TRBJ1-5; CDR3 DNA: TGTGCCAGCAGCTTAGGGGGCCAGGGGGGGATGCCCCAGCATTTT; CDR3 protein: CASSLGGQGGMPQHF
clone size: many; V gene: TRBV20-1; CDR3 length: 14; D gene: TRBD2; J gene: TRBJ2-1; CDR3 DNA: TGCAGTGCCCCTCACATAGCGGGAAACAATGAGCAGTTCTTC; CDR3 protein: CSAPHIAGNNEQFF
clone size: NA; V gene: TRBV29-1; CDR3 length: 13; D gene: NA; J gene: TRBJ1-5; CDR3 DNA: TGCAGCGTTGCACGGGGCGTCAACCAGCCCCAGCATTTT; CDR3 protein: CSVARGVNQPQHF
clone size: NA; V gene: TRBV5-1; CDR3 length: 15; D gene: TRBD1; J gene: TRBJ2-7; CDR3 DNA: TGCGCCAGCAGCTTCGGACAGGGGGGGATGAACGAGCAGTACTTC; CDR3 protein: CASSFGQGGMNEQYF
clone size: NA; V gene: TRBV4-2; CDR3 length: 12; D gene: NA; J gene: TRBJ2-2; CDR3 DNA: TGTGCCAGCAGCCGAGTTGGCGGGGAGCTGTTTTTT; CDR3 protein: CASSRVGGELFF
clone size: NA; V gene: TRBV12-3/TRBV12-4; CDR3 length: 13; D gene: NA; J gene: TRBJ2-5; CDR3 DNA: TGTGCCAGCAGAGTGACAACCCAAGAGACCCAGTACTTC; CDR3 protein: CASRVTTQETQYF
clone size: NA; V gene: TRBV6-1; CDR3 length: 14; D gene: TRBD1; J gene: TRBJ1-2; CDR3 DNA: TGTGCCAGCAGTGACGCCACAGGGGTATATGGCTACACCTTC; CDR3 protein: CASSDATGVYGYTF
clone size: few; V gene: TRBV3-1; CDR3 length: 12; D gene: NA; J gene: TRBJ1-1; CDR3 DNA: TGTGCCAGCAGCCAAGATGTCGGTGAAGCTTTCTTT; CDR3 protein: CASSQDVGEAFF
clone size: few; V gene: TRBV6-6; CDR3 length: 14; D gene: TRBD2; J gene: TRBJ2-5; CDR3 DNA: TGTGCCAGCAGTTCAGGGCGGGGGTCGGAGACCCAGTACTTC; CDR3 protein: CASSSGRGSETQYF
clone size: NA; V gene: TRBV12-3/TRBV12-4; CDR3 length: 12; D gene: TRBD2; J gene: TRBJ2-5; CDR3 DNA: TGTGCCAGCAGTTTTAGCGGGGGGGCCCAGTACTTC; CDR3 protein: CASSFSGGAQYF
clone size: few; V gene: TRBV7-2; CDR3 length: 15; D gene: NA; J gene: TRBJ1-5; CDR3 DNA: TGTGCCAGCAGCCTACAGGGTCCTAGCAATCAGCCCCAGCATTTT; CDR3 protein: CASSLQGPSNQPQHF
clone size: few; V gene: TRBV5-6; CDR3 length: 15; D gene: NA; J gene: TRBJ1-1; CDR3 DNA: TGTGCCAGCAGCTTGGGGACAGTCATGAACACTGAAGCTTTCTTT; CDR3 protein: CASSLGTVMNTEAFF
clone size: NA; V gene: TRBV27; CDR3 length: 17; D gene: TRBD2; J gene: TRBJ2-7; CDR3 DNA: TGTGCCAGCAGTTTATCACCCGGGCTAGCGGGAGCCTACGAGCAGTACTTC; CDR3 protein: CASSLSPGLAGAYEQYF
clone size: NA; V gene: TRBV4-1; CDR3 length: 15; D gene: NA; J gene: TRBJ2-7; CDR3 DNA: TGCGCCAGCAGCCAAGAGCGGGGGCTCAAGAACGAGCAGTACTTC; CDR3 protein: CASSQERGLKNEQYF
clone size: few; V gene: TRBV3-1; CDR3 length: 16; D gene: TRBD2; J gene: TRBJ2-3; CDR3 DNA: TGTGCCAGCAGTCATGGGACTAGCGGGAGAATAGATACGCAGTATTTT; CDR3 protein: CASSHGTSGRIDTQYF
clone size: NA; V gene: TRBV5-4; CDR3 length: 15; D gene: NA; J gene: TRBJ2-1; CDR3 DNA: TGTGCCAGCAGCGCCCGGGACTCCGCCCTTGGGGAGCAGTTCTTC; CDR3 protein: CASSARDSALGEQFF
clone size: NA; V gene: TRBV5-6; CDR3 length: 14; D gene: NA; J gene: TRBJ2-3; CDR3 DNA: TGTGCCAGCGCTAACCCAAGGGGAAGAGATACGCAGTATTTT; CDR3 protein: CASANPRGRDTQYF